The 22 T cell receptor beta chains below all came from one sample that was sequenced in a study of monozygotic twins with cystic fibrosis. Clones were sequenced by immunoSEQ multiplex PCR, and TCRdb holds only the in-frame ones, with some missing. The sample lists thousands of clones, 94% occurring once. Source material: blood. The receptors shown here come from a boy younger than 10 with cystic fibrosis.

V usage is TRBV9 and J usage is TRBJ2-5, with 10 bases fitting TRBD2. The last part of the DNA fits TRBJ2-7 better; the J call may be wrong. This CDR3 has 15 residues. CDR1 and CDR2 from the germline V gene are SGDLS and YYNGEE. The CDR3 DNA reads TGTGCCAGCAGCGTTGGGCCTAGCGGGAGTTACGAGCAGTACTTC. It specifies CASSVGPSGSYEQYF.

Worth noting for this clone: The germline gene is not matched at one end of the junction; a read error may be the cause. V is TRBV6-6 and J is TRBJ2-7; D gene unclear. CDR3 length equals 12 residues. CDR1 MNHNY and CDR2 SVGAGI come from the germline V gene (reference sequence). The DNA for the CDR3 is TGTGCCAGCAGGCCGACCGAATACGAGCAGCACTTC. Its translation is CASRPTEYEQHF.

The chain is built from TRBV9 and TRBJ2-7; 9 bases align to TRBD2. V trimming: 0 bases; J trimming: 3 bases; junction bases outside the gene matches: 4. The CDR3 consists of 15 residues. Looked up from germline, CDR1 is SGDLS and CDR2 is YYNGEE. The CDR3 is CASSVGVAGDYEQYF. The CDR3, as DNA: TGTGCCAGCAGCGTAGGAGTAGCGGGGGACTACGAGCAGTACTTC.

The chain has TRBV7-8 and TRBJ1-5, with no clear D. Germline-derived CDR1 and CDR2 are SGHVS and FQNEAQ. The CDR3 is made up of 13 amino acids. The germline V and J ends were trimmed by 5 bases and 3 bases, with 8 bases remaining between them. The CDR3 DNA follows: TGTGCCAGCAGCGCAACGGTCAATCAGCCCCAGCATTTT. Translated, it gives CASSATVNQPQHF. Using reference TRBV7-8 and TRBJ1-5 for the parts outside the CDR3, the full variable domain is GAGVSQSPRYKVAKRGQDVALRCDPISGHVSLFWYQQALGQGPEFLTYFQNEAQLDKSGLPSDRFFAERPEGSVSTLKIQRTQQEDSAVYLCASSATVNQPQHFGDGTRLSIL.

V and J are TRBV11-2 and TRBJ1-2; no clear D. Germline loops: CDR1 SGHAT, CDR2 FQNNGV. This CDR3 spans 13 amino acids. Trimming removed 3 bases at V and 0 bases at J, with 5 bases between. This CDR3 is CASSFAPNYGYTF. The CDR3 bases are TGTGCCAGCAGCTTCGCCCCTAACTATGGCTACACCTTC.

The chain couples TRBV9 to TRBJ1-2; no clear D gene. Germline CDR1 and CDR2: SGDLS and YYNGEE. Trimming took 0 bases from V and 3 from J, leaving 6 bases between them. This CDR3 has 13 residues. CDR3 bases: TGTGCCAGCAGCGTAGTAGGAGACTATGGCTACACCTTC. Translating it yields CASSVVGDYGYTF.

The chain carries TRBV2 and TRBJ2-7; a possible D gene is TRBD2 (6 bases). CDR3 length: 14 residues. V lost 6 bases to trimming and J lost 3 bases, with 15 bases between them. Germline CDR1 is SNHLY and CDR2 is FYNNEI. The CDR3 DNA reads TGTGCCAGCAGACCCCTCGGGGACTTCTACGAGCAGTACTTC. The encoded protein is CASRPLGDFYEQYF.

This chain uses TRBV29-1 with TRBJ1-1; possible D gene TRBD1, 6 bases. The germline V gene encodes CDR1 SQVTM and CDR2 ANQGSEA. Trimming took off 6 bases at V and 1 base at J, with 12 bases between the two ends. There are 13 residues in the CDR3. Here the CDR3 reads CSVPGVRNTEAFF. The CDR3 nucleotides are TGCAGCGTGCCAGGGGTAAGGAACACTGAAGCTTTCTTT.

The chain recombines TRBV5-1 with TRBJ2-3; tentatively, D is TRBD1 (6 bases). CDR3 size: 15 residues. Per the germline V gene, CDR1 is SGHRS and CDR2 is YFSETQ. V gave up 5 bases and J gave up 2 bases, with 15 bases separating them. This chain's CDR3 is CASSWQDSTTDTQYF. The CDR3 bases are TGCGCCAGCAGTTGGCAGGACAGCACCACAGATACGCAGTATTTT. Complete variable domain (other parts from reference TRBV5-1 and TRBJ2-3): KAGVTQTPRYLIKTRGQQVTLSCSPISGHRSVSWYQQTPGQGLQFLFEYFSETQRNKGNFPGRFSGRQFSNSRSEMNVSTLELGDSALYLCASSWQDSTTDTQYFGPGTRLTVL.

The gene calls are TRBV5-1 and TRBJ1-5; D is perhaps TRBD1 (6 bases). This CDR3 is 14 amino acids long. V lost 1 base, J lost 3 bases, and 8 bases lay in between. Germline-derived CDR1 and CDR2 are SGHRS and YFSETQ. CDR3 bases: TGCGCCAGCAGCTTGACAGGGAACAATCAGCCCCAGCATTTT. As protein: CASSLTGNNQPQHF.

The CDR3 reads CASSTDRGAFF. The CDR3 region has the DNA TGTGCCAGCAGTACAGACAGAGGAGCTTTCTTT. The V gene is TRBV6-5, the J gene TRBJ1-1, with D maybe TRBD1 (5 bases). Trimming cost V 5 bases and J 10 bases, with 11 bases left between them. The V gene's germline CDR1 is MNHEY and CDR2 SVGAGI. This CDR3 contains 11 residues.

The CDR3 DNA sequence: TGTGCCAGCAGTTTAGGGCCGGGTCAAGAGACCCAGTACTTC. Amino acids: CASSLGPGQETQYF. The chain joins TRBV6-1 to TRBJ2-5; the D is unclear. V lost 5 bases to trimming and J lost 2 bases, with 12 bases between them. The CDR3 has 14 residues. CDR1 and CDR2 from the germline V gene are MNHNS and SASEGT.

The V and J genes are TRBV5-1 and TRBJ2-6; no firm D call. Germline loops: CDR1 SGHRS, CDR2 YFSETQ. CDR3 length: 16 residues. Trimming took off 4 bases at V and 1 base at J, with 12 bases between the two ends. CDR3 in DNA: TGCGCCAGCAGCGTCCAGACTCCATCTGGGGCCAACGTCCTGACTTTC. Its translation: CASSVQTPSGANVLTF.

This chain links TRBV4-2 with TRBJ1-5; D might be TRBD1 (6 bases). This CDR3 is 18 amino acids long. Germline CDR1 LGHNA, CDR2 YNFKEQ. V lost 5 bases, J lost 0 bases, and 20 bases lay in between. CDR3 nucleotide sequence: TGTGCCAGCAGCAGTCGTCGCAGGGGACCGTATAGCAATCAGCCCCAGCATTTT. This translates into CASSSRRRGPYSNQPQHF.

The chain uses TRBV9 and TRBJ2-5; 7 nucleotides match TRBD1. V trimming: 0 bases; J trimming: 2 bases; junction bases outside the gene matches: 1. The CDR3 is made up of 14 amino acids. Germline CDR1 SGDLS, CDR2 YYNGEE. The CDR3 loop is CASSVETGQETQYF. In nucleotides, the CDR3 is TGTGCCAGCAGCGTAGAGACAGGGCAAGAGACCCAGTACTTC.

The CDR3 region has the DNA TGTGCCAGCAGCTTTACCTGGACAGGGTATGATACGCAGTATTTT. It yields the protein CASSFTWTGYDTQYF. V is TRBV7-9 and J is TRBJ2-3; TRBD1 agrees at 8 bases. The CDR3 has 15 amino acids. Germline CDR1 and CDR2: SEHNR and FQNEAQ (reference sequence). Losses at the gene ends were 3 bases for V and 6 bases for J; bases not matched to a gene: 8.

Only one count was recorded for this clone. The rearrangement links TRBV5-4 to TRBJ2-1, with 7 bases matching TRBD2. Germline values: CDR1 SGHNT, CDR2 YYREEE (reference sequence). This CDR3 has 12 amino acids. The V segment lost 0 bases and the J segment 12 bases; nucleotides outside the gene matches: 3. CDR3 sequence: CASSLAGGGQFF. The CDR3 DNA sequence: TGTGCCAGCAGCTTGGCGGGGGGTGGGCAGTTCTTC.

The chain uses TRBV18 and TRBJ2-3; TRBD1 matches 8 bases. Germline V gene sequence: CDR1 KGHSH, CDR2 LQKENI. The trim removed 0 bases at V and 4 bases at J, leaving 15 bases unmatched. CDR3 size: 19 residues. CDR3 in amino acids: CASSPPQGAESPLPDTQYF. The CDR3 bases are TGTGCCAGCTCACCACCGCAGGGGGCTGAGAGTCCCCTCCCAGATACGCAGTATTTT. The full variable domain, in which reference TRBV18 and TRBJ2-3 provide the parts outside the CDR3, is NAGVMQNPRHLVRRRGQEARLRCSPMKGHSHVYWYRQLPEEGLKFMVYLQKENIIDESGMPKERFSAEFPKEGPSILRIQQVVRGDSAAYFCASSPPQGAESPLPDTQYFGPGTRLTVL.

V is TRBV7-3 and J is TRBJ2-3; 8 nucleotides align to TRBD1. CDR1 SGHTA and CDR2 FQGTGA come from the germline V gene. The V segment lost 4 bases and the J segment 4 bases; nucleotides outside the gene matches: 7. This CDR3 spans 15 amino acids. The CDR3 sequence: CASSSTGGRADTQYF. DNA of the CDR3: TGTGCCAGCAGCTCCACAGGGGGGCGAGCAGATACGCAGTATTTT. Based on the CDR3 plus reference TRBV7-3 and TRBJ2-3, the full variable domain is GAGVSQTPSNKVTEKGKYVELRCDPISGHTALYWYRQSLGQGPEFLIYFQGTGAADDSGLPNDRFFAVRPEGSVSTLKIQRTERGDSAVYLCASSSTGGRADTQYFGPGTRLTVL.

The J gene is TRBJ2-5, the V gene TRBV6-6; D is uncertain. Germline assignment: CDR1 MNHNY and CDR2 SVGAGI (reference sequence). This CDR3 is built from 14 residues. V lost 2 bases and J lost 5, with 12 bases in between. CDR3 in DNA: TGTGCCAGCAGTTACGGGTCCCCAAGGGAGACCCAGTACTTC. Translated, it gives CASSYGSPRETQYF.

This clone was seen only a few times. The chain couples TRBV5-1 to TRBJ1-4; 7 nucleotides match TRBD1. The CDR3 has 14 residues. Germline V gives CDR1 SGHRS, CDR2 YFSETQ. Germline trimming cut 0 bases from V and 8 bases from J; bases unmatched to any gene: 4. CDR3 amino acids: CASSLGQGSEKLFF. The CDR3 region has the DNA TGCGCCAGCAGCTTGGGACAGGGTAGCGAAAAACTGTTTTTT.

The chain uses TRBV5-6 and TRBJ2-1; tentatively, D is TRBD2 (5 bases). Germline loops: CDR1 SGHDT, CDR2 YYEEEE. Trimming shortened V by 0 bases and J by 3 bases, and 10 bases separated the two germline ends. This CDR3 is built from 15 residues. CDR3 loop: CASSLARTYYNEQFF. CDR3 bases: TGTGCCAGCAGCTTGGCGAGGACTTACTACAATGAGCAGTTCTTC.